A single sample is the source of the 23 T cell receptor beta chains below, sequenced in a study of T-cell reconstitution after alpha-beta-depleted transplantation in children. Unique molecular identifiers featured in how the TCRbeta library was prepared. TCRdb independently ran MiXCR on the PCR reads; one entry per CDR3 protein. Counted here are 600,000 to 700,000 distinct CDR3 sequences, 16% occurring once; the ten biggest clones make up 1.1%. Source: PBMCs from the stem cell graft donor, taken from the stem cell graft. All receptors derive from a human donor who donated a stem cell graft to a child with acute myeloid leukemia.

V usage is TRBV7-2 and J usage is TRBJ1-5; D might be TRBD1 (6 bases). V was pared by 4 bases and J by 7 bases, with 17 bases between. CDR3 length: 15 residues. Germline-derived CDR1 and CDR2 are SGHTA and FQGNSA. The CDR3 here is CASSSREGGRQPQHF. The CDR3 DNA sequence: TGTGCCAGCAGCTCCCGAGAAGGGGGAAGGCAGCCCCAGCATTTT.

This chain uses TRBV7-2 with TRBJ1-3; no reliable D call. This CDR3 spans 13 amino acids. V lost 5 bases to trimming and J lost 11 bases, with 16 bases between them. Germline V gene sequence: CDR1 SGHTA, CDR2 FQGNSA. DNA of the CDR3: TGTGCCAGCAGCCCCCCCCAACTTTGGCCCATATATTTT. The encoded protein is CASSPPQLWPIYF.

This chain links TRBV7-9 with TRBJ2-1; 9 nucleotides match TRBD2. J lost 9 bases, V lost 4 bases, and 1 base had no gene match. The CDR3 covers 12 residues. Germline CDR1 SEHNR, CDR2 FQNEAQ (reference sequence). CDR3 DNA sequence: TGTGCCAGCAGCTGGACTAGCGTTGAGCAGTTCTTC. As protein: CASSWTSVEQFF. The complete variable domain, with remaining parts taken from reference TRBV7-9 and TRBJ2-1, reads DTGVSQNPRHKITKRGQNVTFRCDPISEHNRLYWYRQTLGQGPEFLTYFQNEAQLEKSRLLSDRFSAERPKGSFSTLEIQRTEQGDSAMYLCASSWTSVEQFFGPGTRLTVL.

This chain links TRBV5-1 with TRBJ2-1; unclear D gene. The CDR3 spans 14 residues. Looked up from germline, CDR1 is SGHRS and CDR2 is YFSETQ. The ends were cut back, 5 bases at V and 0 bases at J, with 9 bases in the middle. The CDR3 bases are TGCGCCAGCAGGGCACTTAGCTCCTACAATGAGCAGTTCTTC. As protein: CASRALSSYNEQFF.

This clonotype has a count of ten or more. The V and J genes are TRBV29-1 and TRBJ1-1; no clear D. This CDR3 contains 12 residues. V gave up 7 bases and J gave up 12 bases, with 21 bases separating them. The germline V gene has CDR1 SQVTM and CDR2 ANQGSEA. CDR3 region: CSARGAGILTFF. The CDR3 nucleotides read TGCAGCGCCCGAGGCGCGGGGATTTTAACTTTCTTT.

This CDR3 is CASSQDSLYNEQFF. The CDR3 DNA reads TGCGCCAGCAGCCAAGACAGCCTCTACAATGAGCAGTTCTTC. V usage is TRBV4-1 and J usage is TRBJ2-1; unclear D gene. Trimming took off 0 bases at V and 3 bases at J, with 6 bases between the two ends. CDR1 and CDR2 from the germline V gene are MGHRA and YSYEKL. This CDR3 is built from 14 residues.

This clonotype has ten or more counts. V usage is TRBV7-2 and J usage is TRBJ2-1; TRBD1 agrees at 7 bases. Germline loops: CDR1 SGHTA, CDR2 FQGNSA. The CDR3 spans 14 residues. Trimming removed 3 bases from V and 6 bases from J; junction bases left unmatched: 5. The CDR3 bases are TGTGCCAGCAGCTTTAAGAGGGGGCCCAATGAGCAGTTCTTC. Its translation: CASSFKRGPNEQFF. The whole variable domain, filled in from reference TRBV7-2 and TRBJ2-1, reads GAGVSQSPSNKVTEKGKDVELRCDPISGHTALYWYRQSLGQGLEFLIYFQGNSAPDKSGLPSDRFSAERTGGSVSTLTIQRTQQEDSAVYLCASSFKRGPNEQFFGPGTRLTVL.

This clonotype was found many times. The V call is TRBV9, the J call TRBJ2-1; 15 bases are shared with TRBD2. The germline gives CDR1 SGDLS, CDR2 YYNGEE. The J segment lost 8 bases and the V segment lost 3 bases, leaving 6 bases of the junction unmatched. The CDR3 consists of 16 residues. The CDR3 here is CASSGTSGGGLDEQFF. Here the CDR3 DNA reads TGTGCCAGCAGCGGGACTAGCGGGGGGGGGTTAGATGAGCAGTTCTTC.

The rearrangement uses TRBV4-3 and TRBJ1-1, with D possibly being TRBD1 (6 bases). V was clipped by 2 bases and J by 8 bases, with 12 bases between them. CDR3 length: 13 residues. The germline V gene encodes CDR1 LGHNA and CDR2 YSLEER. DNA for the CDR3: TGCGCCAGCAGCCAAAAGACCGGGACAGAAGCTTTCTTT. Amino acids: CASSQKTGTEAFF.

This clonotype was detected many times. This chain uses TRBV12-3 or TRBV12-4 with TRBJ1-1; perhaps TRBD1 as D (6 bases). V lost 7 bases to trimming and J lost 0 bases, with 12 bases between them. CDR3 size: 14 residues. Here the CDR3 reads CASTSDRMNTEAFF. Here the CDR3 DNA reads TGTGCCAGCACCTCAGACAGGATGAACACTGAAGCTTTCTTT.

The rearrangement joins TRBV12-3 or TRBV12-4 to TRBJ2-2; D is perhaps TRBD2 (5 bases). This CDR3 is built from 15 residues. V was trimmed by 7 bases and J by 6 bases, leaving 18 bases between them. The CDR3 DNA sequence: TGTGCCAGCACTAAAGGCACCCTCGGGGCCGGGGAGCTGTTTTTT. Translation gives CASTKGTLGAGELFF.

This clonotype was picked up many times. J is TRBJ2-7 and V is TRBV27, with D possibly matching TRBD2 (7 bases). The CDR3 runs to 14 residues. Trimming pared 2 bases from V and 0 bases from J, leaving 8 bases between. CDR1 is MNHEY, CDR2 SMNVEV, per germline (reference sequence). The CDR3: CASSLAGASYEQYV. Here the CDR3 DNA reads TGTGCCAGCAGTTTAGCGGGGGCCTCCTACGAGCAGTACGTC.

This clonotype was seen at least ten times. The gene calls are TRBV20-1 and TRBJ2-1; tentatively, D is TRBD1 (5 bases). This CDR3 spans 12 amino acids. CDR1 is DFQATT and CDR2 is SNEGSKA in the germline V gene (reference sequence). V was clipped by 3 bases and J by 6 bases, with 9 bases between them. The DNA of the CDR3 is TGCAGTGCTAGGGTCAGGGTCAATGAGCAGTTCTTC. This codes for CSARVRVNEQFF.

This clonotype has ten or more counts. The chain employs TRBV20-1 and TRBJ1-1; D may be TRBD1 (6 bases). CDR1 is DFQATT, CDR2 SNEGSKA, per germline (reference sequence). The CDR3 consists of 12 residues. Trimming pared 4 bases from V and 5 bases from J, leaving 11 bases between. For the CDR3, the DNA is TGCAGTGCTATAAGGGGGTTTACTGAAGCTTTCTTT. This codes for CSAIRGFTEAFF.

This clonotype was detected ten times or more. The rearrangement joins TRBV18 to TRBJ1-4; D gene uncertain. Germline CDR1 KGHSH, CDR2 LQKENI. Trimming removed 3 bases from V and 0 bases from J, with 14 bases in between. This CDR3 is built from 17 residues. The CDR3 loop is CASSPPGWVATNEKLFF. The CDR3 DNA follows: TGTGCCAGCTCACCTCCAGGATGGGTAGCAACTAATGAAAAACTGTTTTTT.

Only a few counts were recorded for this clonotype. The chain uses TRBV21-1 and TRBJ2-1. TRBV21-1 is designated a pseudogene. The CDR3 loop spans 13 amino acids. The CDR3 here is CASSKGPYNEQFF. CDR3 bases: TGTGCCAGCAGCAAAGGTCCTTACAATGAGCAGTTCTTC.

At least ten counts were recorded for this clonotype. The rearrangement uses TRBV5-1 and TRBJ2-7; possibly TRBD2 for D (6 bases). The germline V gene encodes CDR1 SGHRS and CDR2 YFSETQ. The length of the CDR3 is 13 residues. Trimming took 2 bases from V and 3 from J, leaving 9 bases between them. CDR3 residues: CASSLGTGYEQYV. The CDR3 nucleotides are TGCGCCAGCAGCTTAGGGACTGGCTACGAGCAGTACGTC.

The genes are TRBV29-1 and TRBJ1-4, with TRBD1 as a possible D gene (5 bases). Trimming cost V 6 bases and J 4 bases, with 24 bases left between them. This CDR3 is built from 17 residues. Looked up from germline, CDR1 is SQVTM and CDR2 is ANQGSEA. Here the CDR3 reads CSVGHEYDSLVNEKLFF. The CDR3, as DNA: TGCAGCGTCGGCCATGAGTACGACAGCCTCGTTAATGAAAAACTGTTTTTT.

This clonotype occurred many times. The rearrangement links TRBV21-1 to TRBJ2-7; the table assigns TRBD1, which was not confirmed against the DNA. TRBV21-1 is termed a pseudogene. The CDR3 consists of 16 residues. The CDR3 coding sequence is TGTGCCAGCACCGAACCCCAGGGGCCGTGTTCCTACGAGCAGTACGTC. Translating gives CASTEPQGPCSYEQYV.

Many counts were recorded for this clonotype. The rearrangement joins TRBV13 to TRBJ2-1, with D hard to call. The V end was cut by 1 base, the J end by 0 bases, with 10 bases between. CDR1 and CDR2 (germline): PRHDT, FYEKMQ (reference sequence). This CDR3 has 16 residues. The CDR3: CASSLVSSSSYNEQFF. The DNA of the CDR3 is TGTGCCAGCAGCTTAGTGTCCTCGAGCTCCTACAATGAGCAGTTCTTC.

This clonotype was recorded a few times. The rearrangement joins TRBV7-8 to TRBJ2-7; 9 positions agree with TRBD1. Germline CDR1 and CDR2: SGHVS and FQNEAQ. The CDR3 spans 15 residues. After removal of 4 bases from V and 0 bases from J, the junction contained 4 bases not matched to a gene. Written as DNA, the CDR3 is TGTGCCAGCAGCTCCGGACAGGGGAGCTCCTACGAGCAGTACGTC. Its translation is CASSSGQGSSYEQYV.

There are many counts of this clonotype. CDR3 bases: TGCAGTGCTTCCGGACAAGAAGGGAATGAAAAACTGTTTTTT. This codes for CSASGQEGNEKLFF. This rearrangement joins TRBV20-1 to TRBJ1-4, with a tentative D call TRBD1 (5 bases). Trimming pared 5 bases from V and 5 bases from J, leaving 15 bases between. Germline CDR1 DFQATT, CDR2 SNEGSKA (reference sequence). The CDR3 runs 14 residues.

This clonotype was observed many times. The chain has TRBV13 and TRBJ1-1; maybe TRBD1 (5 bases). The germline V gene has CDR1 PRHDT and CDR2 FYEKMQ (reference sequence). The CDR3 has 10 residues. V lost 4 bases, J lost 10 bases, and 7 bases lay in between. CDR3 sequence reads: CASSSGLAFF. CDR3 bases: TGTGCCAGCAGCTCGGGGCTAGCTTTCTTT. Drawing the rest from reference TRBV13 and TRBJ1-1, the complete variable domain is AAGVIQSPRHLIKEKRETATLKCYPIPRHDTVYWYQQGPGQDPQFLISFYEKMQSDKGSIPDRFSAQQFSDYHSELNMSSLELGDSALYFCASSSGLAFFGQGTRLTVV.